The present entry profiles one T cell receptor (beta chain) with its context. The time point: persistent/refractory GD, antithyroid drugs over 5 years with positive TRAb. PBMC RNA was the source of the TCR library. From an endocrinology department in Xi'an, China, came the patients. The record originates from a study of regulatory T cells in long-lasting Graves disease. Investigators prepared the TCR beta libraries by applying iRepertoire HTBI primers and Arm-PCR of CDR3 regions. TCRdb called the multiplex PCR reads again in MiXCR, with one record for every CDR3 protein. The table records a few hundred thousand distinct CDR3 sequences, roughly a fifth of them present only once. The CDR3 runs to 16 residues. V gave up 0 bases and J gave up 1 base; unmatched junction bases: 5. CDR1 is LGHNA, CDR2 YSLEER, per germline.

The sequencing here drew on peripheral blood mononuclear cells (PBMCs), taken when the disease was refractory, from a patient treated with antithyroid drugs. This TCR came from a female donor with Graves disease. J is TRBJ2-7 and V is TRBV4-3, with 8 bases identical to TRBD2. DNA for the CDR3: TGCGCCAGCAGCCAAGAGCCTAGCGGGCCATCCTACGAGCAGTACTTC. This encodes CASSQEPSGPSYEQYF.